This paragraph reports one T cell receptor beta chain. The data originate from a study of T-cell reconstitution after alpha-beta-depleted transplantation in children. Unique molecular identifiers were incorporated during preparation of the TCRbeta library. One entry per CDR3 protein results from TCRdb running MiXCR on the PCR reads. The data contain around 340,000 distinct CDR3 sequences, 13% of them seen just once; the ten biggest clones take up roughly 4.3%. Germline V CDR1 and CDR2: SGHRS, YFSETQ. The CDR3 runs to 14 residues. The ends were cut back, 5 bases at V and 0 bases at J, with 8 bases in the middle.

V is TRBV5-1 and J is TRBJ1-4; tentatively, D is TRBD1 (5 bases). The source material was PBMCs, sampled from the stem cell graft. The TCR was taken from a human donor who donated a stem cell graft to a child with Fanconi anemia. CDR3 sequence reads: CASRAGATNEKLFF. The CDR3 DNA reads TGCGCCAGCAGAGCGGGGGCAACTAATGAAAAACTGTTTTTT.